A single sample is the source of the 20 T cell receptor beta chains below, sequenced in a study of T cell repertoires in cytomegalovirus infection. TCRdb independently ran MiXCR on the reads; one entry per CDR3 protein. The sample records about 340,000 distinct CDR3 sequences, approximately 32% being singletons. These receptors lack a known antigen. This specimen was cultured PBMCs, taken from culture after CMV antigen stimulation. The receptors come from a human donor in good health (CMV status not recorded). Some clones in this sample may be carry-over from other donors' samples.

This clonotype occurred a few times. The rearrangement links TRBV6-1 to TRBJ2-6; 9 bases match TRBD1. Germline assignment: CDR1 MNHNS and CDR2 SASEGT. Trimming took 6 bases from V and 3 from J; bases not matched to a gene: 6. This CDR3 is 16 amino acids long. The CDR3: CASRLTGGSGANVLTF. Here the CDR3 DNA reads TGTGCCAGCAGGTTGACAGGGGGAAGTGGGGCCAACGTCCTGACTTTC.

As DNA, the CDR3 is TGCGCCAGCAGCCAATTTCAAAGAACAGATACGCAGTATTTT. Its protein product is CASSQFQRTDTQYF. This chain joins TRBV4-1 and TRBJ2-3; D is ambiguous. Trimming stripped 2 bases from V and 3 bases from J, with 9 bases between. This CDR3 is 14 amino acids long. Germline values: CDR1 MGHRA, CDR2 YSYEKL.

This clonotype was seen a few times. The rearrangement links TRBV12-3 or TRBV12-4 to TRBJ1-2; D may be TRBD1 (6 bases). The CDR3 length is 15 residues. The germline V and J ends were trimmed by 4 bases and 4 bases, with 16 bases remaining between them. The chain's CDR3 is CASSSHRVRAYGYTF. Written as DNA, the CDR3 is TGTGCCAGCAGTTCCCACAGGGTACGGGCCTATGGCTACACCTTC.

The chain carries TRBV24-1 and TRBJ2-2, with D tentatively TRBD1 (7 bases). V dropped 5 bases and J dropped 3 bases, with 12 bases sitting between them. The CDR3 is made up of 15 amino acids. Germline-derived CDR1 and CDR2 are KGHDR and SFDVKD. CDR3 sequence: CATSAEGAYTGELFF. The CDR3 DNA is TGTGCCACCAGTGCGGAGGGGGCGTACACCGGGGAGCTGTTTTTT.

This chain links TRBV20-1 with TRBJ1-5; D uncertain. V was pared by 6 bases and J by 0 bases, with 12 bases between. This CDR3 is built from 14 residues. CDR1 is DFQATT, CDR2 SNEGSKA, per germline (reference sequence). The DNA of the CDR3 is TGCAGTGCCTTCCGCAGATATAGCAATCAGCCCCAGCATTTT. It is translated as CSAFRRYSNQPQHF.

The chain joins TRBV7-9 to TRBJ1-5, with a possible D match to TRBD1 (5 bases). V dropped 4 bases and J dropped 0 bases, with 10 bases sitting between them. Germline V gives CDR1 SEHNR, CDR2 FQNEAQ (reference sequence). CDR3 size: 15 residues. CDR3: CASSSGVGSNQPQHF. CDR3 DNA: TGTGCCAGCAGCTCGGGGGTTGGTAGCAATCAGCCCCAGCATTTT.

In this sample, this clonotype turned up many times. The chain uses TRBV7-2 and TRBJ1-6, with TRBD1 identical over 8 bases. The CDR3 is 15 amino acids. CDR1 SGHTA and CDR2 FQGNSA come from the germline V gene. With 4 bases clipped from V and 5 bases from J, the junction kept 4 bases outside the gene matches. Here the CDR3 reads CASSSPTGDNSPLHF. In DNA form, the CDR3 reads TGTGCCAGCAGCTCCCCGACAGGGGATAATTCACCCCTCCACTTT.

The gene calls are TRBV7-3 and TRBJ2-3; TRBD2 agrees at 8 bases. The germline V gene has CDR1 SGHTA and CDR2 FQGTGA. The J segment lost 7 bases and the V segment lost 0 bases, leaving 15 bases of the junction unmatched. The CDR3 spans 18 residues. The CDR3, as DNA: TGTGCCAGCAGCTTAACGGGAACAGCGGGAGCTTCACAGAATACGCAGTATTTT. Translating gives CASSLTGTAGASQNTQYF.

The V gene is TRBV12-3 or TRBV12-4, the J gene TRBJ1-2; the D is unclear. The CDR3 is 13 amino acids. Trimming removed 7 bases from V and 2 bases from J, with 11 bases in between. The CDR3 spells CASTGRENYGYTF. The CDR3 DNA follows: TGTGCCAGCACTGGACGGGAGAACTATGGCTACACCTTC.

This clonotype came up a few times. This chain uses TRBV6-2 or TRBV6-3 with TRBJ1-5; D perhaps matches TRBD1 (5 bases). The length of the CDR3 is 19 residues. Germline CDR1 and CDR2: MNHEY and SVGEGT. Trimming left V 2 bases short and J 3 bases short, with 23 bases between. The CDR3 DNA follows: TGTGCCAGCAGTTACACCCCCTTTAGTCGGCTGGGGGTCAATCAGCCCCAGCATTTT. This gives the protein CASSYTPFSRLGVNQPQHF.

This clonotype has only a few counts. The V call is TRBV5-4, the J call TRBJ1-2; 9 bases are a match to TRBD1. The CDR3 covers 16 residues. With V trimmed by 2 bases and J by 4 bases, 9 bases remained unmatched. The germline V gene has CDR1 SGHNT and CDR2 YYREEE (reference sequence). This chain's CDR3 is CASSFHPGQGTYGYTF. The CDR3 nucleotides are TGTGCCAGCAGCTTCCACCCGGGACAGGGCACCTATGGCTACACCTTC. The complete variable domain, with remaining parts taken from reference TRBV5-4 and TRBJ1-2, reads ETGVTQSPTHLIKTRGQQVTLRCSSQSGHNTVSWYQQALGQGPQFIFQYYREEENGRGNFPPRFSGLQFPNYSSELNVNALELDDSALYLCASSFHPGQGTYGYTFGSGTRLTVV.

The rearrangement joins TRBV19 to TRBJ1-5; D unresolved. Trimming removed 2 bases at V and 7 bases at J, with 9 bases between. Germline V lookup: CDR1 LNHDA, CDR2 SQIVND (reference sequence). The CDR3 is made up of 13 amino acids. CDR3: CASSIQPRQPQHF. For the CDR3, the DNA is TGTGCCAGTAGTATACAGCCCCGACAGCCCCAGCATTTT.

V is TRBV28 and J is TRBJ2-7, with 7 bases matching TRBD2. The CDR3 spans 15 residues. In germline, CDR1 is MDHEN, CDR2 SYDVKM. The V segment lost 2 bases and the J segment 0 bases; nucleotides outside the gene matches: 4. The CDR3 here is CASSLGGESSYEQYF. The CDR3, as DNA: TGTGCCAGCAGTTTAGGGGGGGAAAGCTCCTACGAGCAGTACTTC.

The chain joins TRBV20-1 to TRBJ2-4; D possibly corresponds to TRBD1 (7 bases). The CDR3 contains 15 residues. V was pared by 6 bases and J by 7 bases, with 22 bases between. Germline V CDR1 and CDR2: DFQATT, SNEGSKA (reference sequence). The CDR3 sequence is CSASIRQGGLNIQYF. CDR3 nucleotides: TGCAGTGCCTCAATCCGACAGGGAGGTTTGAACATTCAGTACTTC.

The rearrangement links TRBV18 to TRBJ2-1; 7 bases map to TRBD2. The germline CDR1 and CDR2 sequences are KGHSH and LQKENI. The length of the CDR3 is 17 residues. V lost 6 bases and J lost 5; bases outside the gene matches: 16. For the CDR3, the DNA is TGTGCCAGCTCTCTAGCGGTCCCGACCCTGACGGACAATGAGCAGTTCTTC. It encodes CASSLAVPTLTDNEQFF. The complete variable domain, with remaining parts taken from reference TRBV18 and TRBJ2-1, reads NAGVMQNPRHLVRRRGQEARLRCSPMKGHSHVYWYRQLPEEGLKFMVYLQKENIIDESGMPKERFSAEFPKEGPSILRIQQVVRGDSAAYFCASSLAVPTLTDNEQFFGPGTRLTVL.

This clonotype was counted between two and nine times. CDR3 DNA sequence: TGTGCCAGCAGCCGCGCGGGGCGGGAGCAGTTCTTC. Translating gives CASSRAGREQFF. This chain joins TRBV12-3 or TRBV12-4 and TRBJ2-1; D perhaps matches TRBD2 (6 bases). This CDR3 has 12 amino acids. Between the trimmed V and J ends, which lost 6 bases and 10 bases, there was a span of 13 bases.

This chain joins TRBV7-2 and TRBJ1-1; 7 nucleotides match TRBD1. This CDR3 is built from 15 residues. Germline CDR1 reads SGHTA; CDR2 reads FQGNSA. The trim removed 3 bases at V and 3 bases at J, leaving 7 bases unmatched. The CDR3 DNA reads TGTGCCAGCAGCTTCGGGGACAGAATTTACACTGAAGCTTTCTTT. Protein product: CASSFGDRIYTEAFF.

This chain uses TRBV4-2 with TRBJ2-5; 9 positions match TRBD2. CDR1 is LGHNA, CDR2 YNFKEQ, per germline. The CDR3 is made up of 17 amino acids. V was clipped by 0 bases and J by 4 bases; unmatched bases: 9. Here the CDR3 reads CASSQDPSGNGAETQYF. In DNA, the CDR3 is TGTGCCAGCAGCCAAGATCCTAGCGGGAACGGGGCAGAGACCCAGTACTTC.

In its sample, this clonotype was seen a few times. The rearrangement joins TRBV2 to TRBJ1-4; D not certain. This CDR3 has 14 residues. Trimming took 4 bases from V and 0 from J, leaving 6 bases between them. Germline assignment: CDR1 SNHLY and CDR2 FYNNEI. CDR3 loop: CASSVEATNEKLFF. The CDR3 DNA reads TGTGCCAGCAGTGTAGAAGCAACTAATGAAAAACTGTTTTTT.

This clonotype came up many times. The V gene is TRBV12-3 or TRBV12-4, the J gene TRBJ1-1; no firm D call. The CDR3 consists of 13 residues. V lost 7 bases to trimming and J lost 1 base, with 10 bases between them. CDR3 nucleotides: TGTGCCAGCACGGCCTGGGGGAACACTGAAGCTTTCTTT. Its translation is CASTAWGNTEAFF.